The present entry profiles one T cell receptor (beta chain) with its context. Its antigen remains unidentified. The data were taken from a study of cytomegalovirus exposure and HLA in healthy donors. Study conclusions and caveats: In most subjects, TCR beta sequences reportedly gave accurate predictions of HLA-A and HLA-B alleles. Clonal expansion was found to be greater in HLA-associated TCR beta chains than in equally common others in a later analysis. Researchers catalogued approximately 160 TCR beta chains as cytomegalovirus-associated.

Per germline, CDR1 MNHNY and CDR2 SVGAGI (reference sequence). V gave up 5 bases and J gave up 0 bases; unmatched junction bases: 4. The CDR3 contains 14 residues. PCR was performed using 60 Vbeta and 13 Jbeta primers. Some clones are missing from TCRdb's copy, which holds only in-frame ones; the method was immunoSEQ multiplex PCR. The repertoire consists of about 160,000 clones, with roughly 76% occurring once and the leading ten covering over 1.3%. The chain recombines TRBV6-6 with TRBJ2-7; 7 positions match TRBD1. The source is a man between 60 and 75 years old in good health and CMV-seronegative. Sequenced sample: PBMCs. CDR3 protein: CASSGRDSSYEQYF. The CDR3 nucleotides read TGTGCCAGCAGTGGCCGGGACAGCTCCTACGAGCAGTACTTC.